This passage covers 7 T cell receptor beta chains from one sample sequenced in a study of shared clonotypes between healthy human individuals. Profiled with immunoSEQ multiplex PCR; TCRdb holds only in-frame clones, not every one. The sample records some 2 million clones, roughly 95% being singletons. Naive CD8 cells lacked CD45RO and underwent positive selection for CCR7, leaving out terminally differentiated effector memory CD45RA+ cells. Source material: naive CD8+ T cells sorted from blood. Source of these receptors: a man between 18 and 29 years old in good health.

This chain links TRBV27 with TRBJ1-5; D not resolved. The CDR3 length is 16 residues. CDR1 and CDR2 from the germline V gene are MNHEY and SMNVEV (reference sequence). Trimming shortened V by 5 bases and J by 3 bases, and 17 bases separated the two germline ends. CDR3 amino acids: CASSVLEGPPNQPQHF. The CDR3 DNA follows: TGTGCCAGCAGTGTCCTGGAGGGCCCCCCCAATCAGCCCCAGCATTTT.

The chain links TRBV27 to TRBJ1-2, with D hard to call. The CDR3 contains 13 residues. Germline CDR1 reads MNHEY; CDR2 reads SMNVEV (reference sequence). V shed 2 bases and J shed 4 bases, with 8 bases lying between them. CDR3 protein: CASSLSHLYGYTF. CDR3 bases: TGTGCCAGCAGTTTAAGTCACCTCTATGGCTACACCTTC.

The chain carries TRBV11-2 and TRBJ2-7; 8 bases line up with TRBD2. This CDR3 has 14 amino acids. Germline V lookup: CDR1 SGHAT, CDR2 FQNNGV. V dropped 2 bases and J dropped 4; count of bases not matched to a gene: 4. The CDR3 reads CASSLYGGDYEQYF. The CDR3 bases are TGTGCCAGCAGCTTATACGGGGGGGATTACGAGCAGTACTTC.

The chain links TRBV28 to TRBJ1-5; possible D gene TRBD1, 6 bases. This CDR3 region has 13 residues. The germline CDR1 and CDR2 sequences are MDHEN and SYDVKM. Trimming took 6 bases from V and 11 from J, leaving 17 bases between them. CDR3 DNA sequence: TGTGCCAGCAGGCCCGGGACACCTCTGGCCCAGCATTTT. It specifies CASRPGTPLAQHF.

This clone is a singleton in its sample. The chain carries TRBV27 and TRBJ2-7, with 9 nucleotides matching TRBD2. The CDR3 covers 13 residues. V lost 6 bases, J lost 5 bases, and 5 bases stayed unmatched. CDR1 is MNHEY, CDR2 SMNVEV, per germline (reference sequence). The CDR3: CASSLAGSHEQYF. In nucleotides, the CDR3 is TGTGCCAGCAGCCTAGCGGGGTCCCACGAGCAGTACTTC.

The genes are TRBV10-3 and TRBJ2-3; a possible D gene is TRBD2 (5 bases). Trimming removed 2 bases from V and 3 bases from J, with 12 bases in between. Germline-derived CDR1 and CDR2 are ENHRY and SYGVKD. The CDR3 covers 15 residues. The CDR3 sequence: CAISEGFGGTDTQYF. CDR3 nucleotides: TGTGCCATCAGTGAGGGGTTCGGAGGTACAGATACGCAGTATTTT.

This clone was counted once. V gene TRBV7-9 combines with J gene TRBJ2-3; weak D call: TRBD2 (6 bases). The V end was cut by 0 bases, the J end by 5 bases, with 12 bases between. The CDR3 contains 15 residues. The germline gives CDR1 SEHNR, CDR2 FQNEAQ (reference sequence). The CDR3 spells CASSLAQGGQDTQYF. CDR3 DNA: TGTGCCAGCAGCTTAGCCCAGGGAGGACAAGATACGCAGTATTTT.